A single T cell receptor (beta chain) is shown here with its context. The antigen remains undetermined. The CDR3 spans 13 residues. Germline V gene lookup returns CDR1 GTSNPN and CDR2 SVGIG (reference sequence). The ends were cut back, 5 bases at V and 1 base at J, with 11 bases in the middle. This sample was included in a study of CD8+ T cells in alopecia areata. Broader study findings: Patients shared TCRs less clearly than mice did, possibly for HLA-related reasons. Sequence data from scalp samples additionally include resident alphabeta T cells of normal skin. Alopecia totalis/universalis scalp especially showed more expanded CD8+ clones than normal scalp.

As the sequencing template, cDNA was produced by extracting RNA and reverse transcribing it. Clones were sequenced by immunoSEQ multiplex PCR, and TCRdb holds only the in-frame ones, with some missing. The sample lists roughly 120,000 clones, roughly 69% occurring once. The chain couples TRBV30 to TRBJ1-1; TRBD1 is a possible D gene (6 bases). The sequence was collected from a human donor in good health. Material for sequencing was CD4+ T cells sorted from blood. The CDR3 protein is CAWEKQGNTEAFF. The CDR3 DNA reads TGTGCCTGGGAAAAACAGGGGAACACTGAAGCTTTCTTT. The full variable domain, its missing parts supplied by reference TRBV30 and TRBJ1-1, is SQTIHQWPATLVQPVGSPLSLECTVEGTSNPNLYWYRQAAGRGLQLLFYSVGIGQISSEVPQNLSASRPQDRQFILSSKKLLLSDSGFYLCAWEKQGNTEAFFGQGTRLTVV.